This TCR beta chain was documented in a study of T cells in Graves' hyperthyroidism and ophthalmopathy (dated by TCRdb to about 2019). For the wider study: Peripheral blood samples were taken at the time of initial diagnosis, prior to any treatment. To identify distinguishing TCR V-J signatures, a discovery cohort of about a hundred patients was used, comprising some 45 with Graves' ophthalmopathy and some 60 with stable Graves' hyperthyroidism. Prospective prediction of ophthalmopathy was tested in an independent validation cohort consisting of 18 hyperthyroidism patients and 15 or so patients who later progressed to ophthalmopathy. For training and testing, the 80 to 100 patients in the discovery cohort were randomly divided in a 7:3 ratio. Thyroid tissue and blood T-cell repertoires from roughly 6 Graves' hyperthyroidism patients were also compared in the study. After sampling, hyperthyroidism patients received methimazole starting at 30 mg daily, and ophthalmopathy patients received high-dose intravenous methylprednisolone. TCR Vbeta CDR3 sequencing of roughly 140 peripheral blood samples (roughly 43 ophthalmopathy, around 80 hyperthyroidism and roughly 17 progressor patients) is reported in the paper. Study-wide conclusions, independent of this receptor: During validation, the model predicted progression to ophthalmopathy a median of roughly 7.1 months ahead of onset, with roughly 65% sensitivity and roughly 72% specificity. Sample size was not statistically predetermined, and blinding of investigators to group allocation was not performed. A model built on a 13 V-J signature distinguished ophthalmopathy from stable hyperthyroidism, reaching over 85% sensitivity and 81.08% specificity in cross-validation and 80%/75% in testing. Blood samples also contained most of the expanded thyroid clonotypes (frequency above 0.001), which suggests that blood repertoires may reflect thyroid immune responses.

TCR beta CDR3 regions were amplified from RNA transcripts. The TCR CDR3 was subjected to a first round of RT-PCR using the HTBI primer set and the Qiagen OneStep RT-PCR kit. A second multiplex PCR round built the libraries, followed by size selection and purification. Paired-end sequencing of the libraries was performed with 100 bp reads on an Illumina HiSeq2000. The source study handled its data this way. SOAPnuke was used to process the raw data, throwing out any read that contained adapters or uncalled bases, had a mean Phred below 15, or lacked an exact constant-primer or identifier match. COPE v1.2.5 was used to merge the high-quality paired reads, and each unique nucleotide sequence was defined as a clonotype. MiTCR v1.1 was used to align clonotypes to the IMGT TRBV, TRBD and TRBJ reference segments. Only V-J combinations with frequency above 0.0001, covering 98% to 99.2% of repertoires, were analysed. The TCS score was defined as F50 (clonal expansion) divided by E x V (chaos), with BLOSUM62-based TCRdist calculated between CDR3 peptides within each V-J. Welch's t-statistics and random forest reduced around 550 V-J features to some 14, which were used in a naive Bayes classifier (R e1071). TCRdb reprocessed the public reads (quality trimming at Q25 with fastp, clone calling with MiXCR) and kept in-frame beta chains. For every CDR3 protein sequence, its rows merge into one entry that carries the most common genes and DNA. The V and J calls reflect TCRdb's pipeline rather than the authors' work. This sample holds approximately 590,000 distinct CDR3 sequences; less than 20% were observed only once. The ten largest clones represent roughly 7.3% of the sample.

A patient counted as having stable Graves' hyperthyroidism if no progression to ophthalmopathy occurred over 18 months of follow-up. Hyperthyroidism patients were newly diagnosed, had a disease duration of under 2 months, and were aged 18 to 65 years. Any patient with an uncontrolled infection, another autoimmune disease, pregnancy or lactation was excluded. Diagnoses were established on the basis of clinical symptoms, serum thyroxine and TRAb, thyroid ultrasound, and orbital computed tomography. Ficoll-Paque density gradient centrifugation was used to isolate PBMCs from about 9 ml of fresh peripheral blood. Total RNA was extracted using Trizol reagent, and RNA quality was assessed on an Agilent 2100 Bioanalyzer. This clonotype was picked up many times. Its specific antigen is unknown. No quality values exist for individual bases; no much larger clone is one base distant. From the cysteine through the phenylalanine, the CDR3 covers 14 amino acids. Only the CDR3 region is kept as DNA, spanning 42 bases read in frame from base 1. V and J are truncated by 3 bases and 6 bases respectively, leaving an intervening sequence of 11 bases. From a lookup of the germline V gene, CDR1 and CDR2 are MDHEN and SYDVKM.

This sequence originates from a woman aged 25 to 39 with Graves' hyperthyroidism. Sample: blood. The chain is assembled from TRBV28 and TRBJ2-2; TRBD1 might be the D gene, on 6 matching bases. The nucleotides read TGTGCCAGCAGTTTCCGCAGGGGTGCCGGGGAGCTGTTTTTT. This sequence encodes CASSFRRGAGELFF. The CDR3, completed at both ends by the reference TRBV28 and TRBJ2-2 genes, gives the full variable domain DVKVTQSSRYLVKRTGEKVFLECVQDMDHENMFWYRQDPGLGLRLIYFSYDVKMKEKGDIPEGYSVSREKKERFSLILESASTNQTSMYLCASSFRRGAGELFFGEGSRLTVL.